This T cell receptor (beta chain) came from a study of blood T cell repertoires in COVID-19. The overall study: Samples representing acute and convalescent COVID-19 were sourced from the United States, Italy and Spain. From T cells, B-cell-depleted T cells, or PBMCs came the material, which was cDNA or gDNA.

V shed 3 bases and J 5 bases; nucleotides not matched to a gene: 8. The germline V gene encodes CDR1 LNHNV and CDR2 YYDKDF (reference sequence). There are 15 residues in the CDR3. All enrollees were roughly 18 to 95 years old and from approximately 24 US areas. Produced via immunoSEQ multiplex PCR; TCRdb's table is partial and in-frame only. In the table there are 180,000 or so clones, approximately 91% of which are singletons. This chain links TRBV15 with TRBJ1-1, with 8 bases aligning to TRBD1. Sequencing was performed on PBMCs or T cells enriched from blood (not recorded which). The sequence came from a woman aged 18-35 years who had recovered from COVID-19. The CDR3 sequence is CATSSFGTGVTEAFF. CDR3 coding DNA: TGTGCCACCAGCAGCTTTGGGACAGGCGTGACTGAAGCTTTCTTT.